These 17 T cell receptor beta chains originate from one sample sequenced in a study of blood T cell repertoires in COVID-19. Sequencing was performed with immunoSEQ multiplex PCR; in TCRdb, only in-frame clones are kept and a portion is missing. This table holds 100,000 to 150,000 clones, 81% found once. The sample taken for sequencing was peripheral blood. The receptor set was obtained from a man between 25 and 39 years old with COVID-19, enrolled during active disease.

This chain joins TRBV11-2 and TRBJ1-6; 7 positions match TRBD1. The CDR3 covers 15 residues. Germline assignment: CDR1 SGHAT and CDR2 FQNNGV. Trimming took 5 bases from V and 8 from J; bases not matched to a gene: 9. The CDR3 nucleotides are TGTGCCAGCAGCCGACAGGGTGTCGGTTATTCACCCCTCCACTTT. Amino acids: CASSRQGVGYSPLHF.

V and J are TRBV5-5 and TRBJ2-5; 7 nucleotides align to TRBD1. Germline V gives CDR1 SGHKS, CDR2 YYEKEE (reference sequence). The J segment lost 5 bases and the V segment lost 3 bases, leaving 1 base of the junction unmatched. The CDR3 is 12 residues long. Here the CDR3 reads CASSSRGETQYF. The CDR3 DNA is TGTGCCAGCAGCTCCAGGGGGGAGACCCAGTACTTC.

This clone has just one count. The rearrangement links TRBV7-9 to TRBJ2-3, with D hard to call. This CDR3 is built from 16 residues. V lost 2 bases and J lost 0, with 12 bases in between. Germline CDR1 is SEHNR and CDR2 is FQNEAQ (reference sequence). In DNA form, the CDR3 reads TGTGCCAGCAGCTTAACCAGTCCCCATAGCACAGATACGCAGTATTTT. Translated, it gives CASSLTSPHSTDTQYF.

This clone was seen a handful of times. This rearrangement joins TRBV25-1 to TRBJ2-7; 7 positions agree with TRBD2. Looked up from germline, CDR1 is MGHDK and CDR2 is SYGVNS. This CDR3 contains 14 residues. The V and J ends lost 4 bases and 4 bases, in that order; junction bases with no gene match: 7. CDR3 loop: CASSVGGTGYEQYF. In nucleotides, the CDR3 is TGTGCCAGCAGTGTGGGGGGGACCGGGTACGAGCAGTACTTC.

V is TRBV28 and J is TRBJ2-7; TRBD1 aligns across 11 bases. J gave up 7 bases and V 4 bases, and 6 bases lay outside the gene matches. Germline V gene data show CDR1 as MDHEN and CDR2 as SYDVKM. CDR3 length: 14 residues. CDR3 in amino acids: CASSSGQGVREQYF. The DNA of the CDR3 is TGTGCCAGCAGTTCGGGACAGGGGGTGAGAGAGCAGTACTTC.

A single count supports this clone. The CDR3 loop reads CASSYDTATGELFF. CDR3 bases: TGTGCCAGCAGTTACGATACAGCTACCGGGGAGCTGTTTTTT. This chain joins TRBV6-5 and TRBJ2-2; no clear D gene. Trimming pared 2 bases from V and 5 bases from J, leaving 9 bases between. Germline CDR1 reads MNHEY; CDR2 reads SVGAGI. This CDR3 is built from 14 residues.

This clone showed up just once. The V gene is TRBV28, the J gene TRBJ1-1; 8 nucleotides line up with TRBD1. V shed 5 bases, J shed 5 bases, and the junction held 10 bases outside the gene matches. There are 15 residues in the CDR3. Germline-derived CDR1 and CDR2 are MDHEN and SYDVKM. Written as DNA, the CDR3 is TGTGCCAGCAGTACGCAGGACAGGGTTGGTACTGAAGCTTTCTTT. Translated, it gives CASSTQDRVGTEAFF.

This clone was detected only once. CDR3 sequence reads: CASSPLQGDGYTF. As DNA, the CDR3 is TGTGCCAGCTCACCCTTACAGGGGGATGGCTACACCTTC. The chain recombines TRBV18 with TRBJ1-2, with 8 bases identical to TRBD1. The CDR3 runs to 13 residues. J was trimmed by 6 bases and V by 3 bases; bases with no gene match: 3. Germline CDR1 and CDR2: KGHSH and LQKENI. Based on the CDR3 plus reference TRBV18 and TRBJ1-2, the full variable domain is NAGVMQNPRHLVRRRGQEARLRCSPMKGHSHVYWYRQLPEEGLKFMVYLQKENIIDESGMPKERFSAEFPKEGPSILRIQQVVRGDSAAYFCASSPLQGDGYTFGSGTRLTVV.

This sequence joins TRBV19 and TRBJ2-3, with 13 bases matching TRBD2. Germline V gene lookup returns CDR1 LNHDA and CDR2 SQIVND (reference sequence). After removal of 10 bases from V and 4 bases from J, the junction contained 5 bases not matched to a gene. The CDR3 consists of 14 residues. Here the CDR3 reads CATGTSGTSDTQYF. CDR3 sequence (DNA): TGTGCCACTGGGACTAGCGGGACCTCAGATACGCAGTATTTT. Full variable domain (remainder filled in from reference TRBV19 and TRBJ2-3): DGGITQSPKYLFRKEGQNVTLSCEQNLNHDAMYWYRQDPGQGLRLIYYSQIVNDFQKGDIAEGYSVSREKKESFPLTVTSAQKNPTAFYLCATGTSGTSDTQYFGPGTRLTVL.

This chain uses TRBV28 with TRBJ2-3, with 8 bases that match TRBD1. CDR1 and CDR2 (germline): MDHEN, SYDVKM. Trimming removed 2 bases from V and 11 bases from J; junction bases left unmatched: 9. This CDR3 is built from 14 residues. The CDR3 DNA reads TGTGCCAGCAGTTTAGGGGGGACAGGCTTTTGGCAGTATTTT. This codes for CASSLGGTGFWQYF.

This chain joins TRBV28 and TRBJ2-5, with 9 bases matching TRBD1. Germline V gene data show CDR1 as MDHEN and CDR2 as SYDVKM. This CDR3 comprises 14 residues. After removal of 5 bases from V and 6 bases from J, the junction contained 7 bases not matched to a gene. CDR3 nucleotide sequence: TGTGCCAGCAGTAGTGGACAGGGGAAGAAGACCCAGTACTTC. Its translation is CASSSGQGKKTQYF.

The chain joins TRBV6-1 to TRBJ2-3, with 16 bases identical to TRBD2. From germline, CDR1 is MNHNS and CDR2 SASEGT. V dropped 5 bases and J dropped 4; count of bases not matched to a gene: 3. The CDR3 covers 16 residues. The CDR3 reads CASSKGTSGGADTQYF. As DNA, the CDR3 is TGTGCCAGCAGTAAAGGGACTAGCGGGGGGGCAGATACGCAGTATTTT.

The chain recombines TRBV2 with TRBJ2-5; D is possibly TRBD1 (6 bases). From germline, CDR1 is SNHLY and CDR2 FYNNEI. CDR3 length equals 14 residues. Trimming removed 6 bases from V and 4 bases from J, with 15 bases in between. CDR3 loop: CASSVQGGIETQYF. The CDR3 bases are TGTGCCAGCAGCGTACAGGGTGGGATAGAGACCCAGTACTTC.

The CDR3 nucleotides are TGTGCCAGCTCTGTCACAGATACGCAGTATTTT. This translates into CASSVTDTQYF. V is TRBV12-3 or TRBV12-4 and J is TRBJ2-3; no definite D call. The CDR3 spans 11 residues. The V end was cut by 8 bases, the J end by 2 bases, with 5 bases between.

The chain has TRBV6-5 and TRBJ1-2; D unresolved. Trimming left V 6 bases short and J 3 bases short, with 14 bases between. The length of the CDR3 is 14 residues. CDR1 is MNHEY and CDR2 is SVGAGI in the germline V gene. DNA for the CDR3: TGTGCCAGCAGGCCACTGCTTGGTGACTATGGCTACACCTTC. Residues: CASRPLLGDYGYTF.

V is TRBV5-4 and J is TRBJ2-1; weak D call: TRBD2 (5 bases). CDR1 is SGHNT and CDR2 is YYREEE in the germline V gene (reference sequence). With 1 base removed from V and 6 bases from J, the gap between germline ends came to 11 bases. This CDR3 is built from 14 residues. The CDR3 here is CASSLRTVRNEQFF. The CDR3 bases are TGTGCCAGCAGCTTGAGGACTGTTCGCAATGAGCAGTTCTTC. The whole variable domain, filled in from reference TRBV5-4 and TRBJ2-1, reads ETGVTQSPTHLIKTRGQQVTLRCSSQSGHNTVSWYQQALGQGPQFIFQYYREEENGRGNFPPRFSGLQFPNYSSELNVNALELDDSALYLCASSLRTVRNEQFFGPGTRLTVL.

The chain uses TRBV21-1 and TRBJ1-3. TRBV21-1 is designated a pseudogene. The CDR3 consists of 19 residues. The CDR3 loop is CASPSPGGAAGGSGNTIYF. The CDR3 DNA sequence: TGTGCCAGTCCCTCACCCGGGGGGGCTGCCGGCGGCTCTGGAAACACCATATATTTT.